A selection of T cell receptor beta chains follows, all from one sample in a study of T-cell reconstitution after alpha-beta-depleted transplantation in children. TCRdb redid the calling of the PCR reads with MiXCR, one entry per CDR3 protein. The sample yields under 300,000 distinct CDR3 sequences, 9.7% seen once. The specimen comprised PBMCs from the stem cell graft donor, sampled from the stem cell graft. These receptors originate from a human donor who donated a stem cell graft to a child with SCID. CDR3s include the opening cysteine and the closing phenylalanine or tryptophan. D genes are given only for firm matches. Not every row has a clone size; where given, it reads once, few, many or a size class.

>many|-|TRBJ2-1|TRBV9
CASSVGGTYNEQFF
TGTGCCAGCAGCGTGGGGGGCACCTACAATGAGCAGTTCTTC
>-|TRBD2|TRBJ2-1|TRBV20-1
CSAKRGEQFF
TGCAGTGCAAAGCGGGGTGAGCAGTTCTTC
>few|-|TRBJ2-2|TRBV7-9
CASSLWWTTNTGELFF
TGTGCCAGCAGCTTATGGTGGACTACGAACACCGGGGAGCTGTTTTTT
>many|-|TRBJ2-1|TRBV12-3/TRBV12-4
CASSLAYNEQFF
TGTGCCAGCAGTTTAGCCTACAATGAGCAGTTCTTC
>few|TRBD2|TRBJ2-5|TRBV20-1
CSAEGTSGGGAQETQYF
TGCAGTGCAGAGGGGACTAGCGGGGGGGGTGCGCAAGAGACCCAGTACTTC
>few|-|TRBJ2-3|TRBV12-5
CASGFSGSSDTQYF
TGTGCTAGTGGTTTCTCGGGATCGTCAGATACGCAGTATTTT
>many|-|TRBJ2-3|TRBV12-3/TRBV12-4
CASSLFGNTQYF
TGTGCCAGCAGTTTATTCGGCAATACGCAGTATTTT
>few|TRBD1|TRBJ1-2|TRBV18
CASSSLQGQGRSGYTF
TGTGCCAGCTCATCTCTCCAAGGACAGGGACGAAGCGGCTACACCTTC
>many|-|TRBJ2-1|TRBV6-1
CASSSPAQGTPNEQFF
TGTGCCAGCAGCTCCCCGGCCCAGGGAACCCCCAATGAGCAGTTCTTC
>many|TRBD2|TRBJ2-3|TRBV7-2
CASSLGLAGGPGLTDTQYF
TGTGCCAGCAGCTTAGGGCTAGCGGGGGGGCCGGGCCTCACAGATACGCAGTATTTT
>many|-|TRBJ1-2|TRBV6-2/TRBV6-3
CASSYTEYGYTF
TGTGCCAGCAGTTACACGGAGTATGGCTACACCTTC
>many|-|TRBJ1-6|TRBV7-9
CASSLDGRTNSPLHF
TGTGCCAGCAGCTTAGATGGGCGGACTAATTCACCCCTCCACTTT
>few|TRBD2|TRBJ2-3|TRBV3-1
CACSHLPRGSGGRDTQYF
TGTGCCTGCAGCCACTTACCCCGGGGTAGCGGGGGGCGAGATACGCAGTATTTT
>many|-|TRBJ1-1|TRBV10-3
CAISESVRTVRAEAFF
TGTGCCATCAGTGAGTCGGTGAGGACGGTGAGAGCTGAAGCTTTCTTT
>many|-|TRBJ1-2|TRBV20-1
CSARPGATRDYTF
TGCAGTGCTAGACCTGGGGCCACGAGAGACTACACCTTC
>-|TRBD2|TRBJ2-5|TRBV20-1
CSATTATSGGVQETQYF
TGCAGTGCCACCACCGCGACTAGCGGGGGGGTCCAAGAGACCCAGTACTTC
>many|-|TRBJ1-1|TRBV5-6
CASSLRGVYTEAFF
TGTGCCAGCAGCTTGCGGGGCGTATACACTGAAGCTTTCTTT
>-|-|TRBJ2-3|TRBV10-3
CAIKGSREADTQYF
TGTGCCATCAAGGGCTCGAGGGAGGCGGATACGCAGTATTTT
>-|-|TRBJ1-6|TRBV9
CASSQGWYNSPLHF
TGTGCCAGCAGCCAGGGGTGGTATAATTCACCCCTCCACTTT
>many|TRBD1|TRBJ2-7|TRBV7-9
CASSLADRYEQYF
TGTGCCAGCAGCTTGGCGGACAGGTACGAGCAGTACTTC
>many|-|TRBJ2-2|TRBV6-2/TRBV6-3
CASSYRPRTVITGELFF
TGTGCCAGCAGCTACCGACCCCGGACAGTTATCACCGGGGAGCTGTTTTTT
>many|-|TRBJ1-5|TRBV4-1
CASSQSLKQGYSNQPQHF
TGCGCCAGCAGCCAATCCTTAAAACAGGGTTATAGCAATCAGCCCCAGCATTTT
>many|TRBD1|TRBJ2-2|TRBV7-7
CASSADRGTGELFF
TGTGCCAGCAGCGCCGACAGGGGAACCGGGGAGCTGTTTTTT
>many|-|TRBJ1-3|TRBV7-2
CASSLWASADGNTIYF
TGTGCCAGCAGCTTATGGGCGTCGGCTGATGGAAACACCATATATTTT
>-|-|TRBJ2-1|TRBV21-1
CASSKACGTANEQFF
TGTGCCAGCAGCAAAGCTTGCGGGACGGCCAATGAGCAGTTCTTC
>many|-|TRBJ2-7|TRBV7-8
CASSLARRTSSYEQYF
TGTGCCAGCAGCTTAGCCAGACGGACCAGCTCCTACGAGCAGTACTTC
>many|TRBD1|TRBJ1-2|TRBV7-8
CASSLAEQGFNYGYTF
TGTGCCAGCAGCTTAGCTGAACAGGGGTTCAACTATGGCTACACCTTC
>few|TRBD1|TRBJ1-1|TRBV28
CASSPPGAGGRNTEAFF
TGTGCCAGCAGCCCCCCCGGGGCAGGGGGAAGGAACACTGAAGCTTTCTTT
>-|TRBD1|TRBJ2-5|TRBV20-1
CSARVFVDRGPRETQYF
TGCAGTGCTAGAGTCTTTGTCGACAGGGGCCCTCGGGAGACCCAGTACTTC
>many|TRBD1|TRBJ2-6|TRBV24-1
CATSDPRGQGSGANVLTF
TGTGCCACCAGTGATCCCCGTGGACAGGGCTCTGGGGCCAACGTCCTGACTTTC
>-|TRBD1|TRBJ1-6|TRBV7-9
CASSYHRDRGRKSPLHF
TGTGCCAGCAGCTACCACCGGGACAGGGGGCGAAAATCACCCCTCCACTTT
>many|-|TRBJ2-5|TRBV5-6
CASSLLRGETQYF
TGTGCCAGCAGCTTGCTCCGGGGTGAGACCCAGTACTTC
>many|TRBD2|TRBJ2-3|TRBV5-1
CASSWLAGSTDTQYF
TGCGCCAGCAGCTGGTTAGCGGGTAGCACAGATACGCAGTATTTT
>many|-|TRBJ2-2|TRBV2
CASRAAPNTGELFF
TGTGCCAGCAGGGCAGCCCCAAACACCGGGGAGCTGTTTTTT
>many|TRBD1|TRBJ2-3|TRBV5-5
CASSLIGTEGGTQYF
TGTGCCAGCAGCTTGATAGGGACAGAAGGGGGCACGCAGTATTTT
>-|-|TRBJ2-7|TRBV12-3/TRBV12-4
CASSGSGPYEQYF
TGTGCCAGCAGTGGTTCAGGCCCCTACGAGCAGTACTTC
>-|TRBD1|TRBJ2-5|TRBV5-5
CASSLGQGLQETQYF
TGTGCCAGCAGCTTGGGACAGGGTCTCCAAGAGACCCAGTACTTC
>many|-|TRBJ2-3|TRBV2
CARGGSFGDADTQYF
TGTGCCAGGGGTGGAAGTTTTGGGGATGCAGATACGCAGTATTTT
>many|-|TRBJ1-2|TRBV4-2
CASSQRALNYGYTF
TGTGCCAGCAGCCAGAGGGCCCTTAACTATGGCTACACCTTC
>many|-|TRBJ2-1|TRBV5-1
CASSLRRASSYNEQFF
TGCGCCAGCAGCTTGCGCCGGGCGAGCTCCTACAATGAGCAGTTCTTC
>many|TRBD1|TRBJ1-2|TRBV20-1
CSARDGQGGYTF
TGCAGTGCTAGAGACGGACAGGGGGGCTACACCTTC
>few|-|TRBJ2-2|TRBV5-1
CASSLGTSEETGELFF
TGCGCCAGCAGCTTGGGGACATCGGAGGAGACCGGGGAGCTGTTTTTT
>many|-|TRBJ1-2|TRBV27
CASSLSGFSGYTF
TGTGCCAGCAGTTTATCAGGGTTTAGTGGCTACACCTTC
>many|-|TRBJ2-3|TRBV5-1
CASATGNTDTQYF
TGCGCCAGCGCCACGGGGAACACAGATACGCAGTATTTT
>many|TRBD1|TRBJ1-1|TRBV18
CASSPWTGYMNTEAFF
TGTGCCAGCTCACCGTGGACAGGTTATATGAACACTGAAGCTTTCTTT
>many|-|TRBJ1-1|TRBV5-1
CASSWVSNTEAFF
TGCGCCAGCAGCTGGGTTTCGAACACTGAAGCTTTCTTT
>few|TRBD1|TRBJ2-3|TRBV28
CASSFADRLTDTQYF
TGTGCCAGCAGTTTCGCGGACAGGCTCACAGATACGCAGTATTTT
>many|-|TRBJ1-1|TRBV7-2
CASTADRLNTEAFF
TGTGCCAGCACCGCGGACAGACTAAACACTGAAGCTTTCTTT
>many|-|TRBJ1-1|TRBV5-1
CASSLEGGQAFF
TGCGCCAGCAGCTTGGAAGGGGGGCAAGCTTTCTTT
>many|-|TRBJ2-1|TRBV20-1
CSAIAGTYNEQFF
TGCAGTGCTATTGCTGGGACCTACAATGAGCAGTTCTTC
>many|-|TRBJ2-3|TRBV7-9
CASSFTGDTQYF
TGTGCCAGCAGCTTTACTGGGGATACGCAGTATTTT
>many|-|TRBJ1-5|TRBV20-1
CSARTSDQPQHF
TGCAGTGCAAGGACATCGGACCAGCCCCAGCATTTT
>many|-|TRBJ2-7|TRBV5-5
CASSLRQRASYEQYF
TGTGCCAGCAGCTTAAGACAACGTGCGAGCTACGAGCAGTACTTC
>-|-|TRBJ1-2|TRBV25-1
CASSEADSIVYGYTF
TGTGCCAGCAGTGAAGCGGACAGTATTGTTTATGGCTACACCTTC
>-|-|TRBJ2-3|TRBV7-8
CASSLARGWSDTQYF
TGTGCCAGCAGCTTAGCGCGGGGATGGTCAGATACGCAGTATTTT